Detailed here is one TCR beta chain. Its antigen remains unidentified. This sample was taken from a study of radiotherapy plus CTLA-4 blockade in lung cancer. Study results and limitations: Interferon-beta and early blood T cell clone dynamics reportedly predicted response best.

The assay was immunoSEQ multiplex PCR, and TCRdb's table has in-frame clones only and misses some. The table lists approximately 37,000 clones, roughly 75% of them singletons. The germline CDR1 and CDR2 sequences are SEHNR and FQNEAQ (reference sequence). Losses at the gene ends were 5 bases for V and 4 bases for J; bases not matched to a gene: 4. This CDR3 is 13 amino acids long. The chain joins TRBV7-9 to TRBJ1-2, with 7 bases fitting TRBD1. The sample here was peripheral blood, taken from a patient treated with radiotherapy plus ipilimumab. The receptor's source is a human donor with non-small cell lung cancer who had stable disease on radiotherapy plus ipilimumab. CDR3 coding DNA: TGTGCCAGCAGCCCGGGGGACAGCTATGGCTACACCTTC. Protein sequence: CASSPGDSYGYTF.